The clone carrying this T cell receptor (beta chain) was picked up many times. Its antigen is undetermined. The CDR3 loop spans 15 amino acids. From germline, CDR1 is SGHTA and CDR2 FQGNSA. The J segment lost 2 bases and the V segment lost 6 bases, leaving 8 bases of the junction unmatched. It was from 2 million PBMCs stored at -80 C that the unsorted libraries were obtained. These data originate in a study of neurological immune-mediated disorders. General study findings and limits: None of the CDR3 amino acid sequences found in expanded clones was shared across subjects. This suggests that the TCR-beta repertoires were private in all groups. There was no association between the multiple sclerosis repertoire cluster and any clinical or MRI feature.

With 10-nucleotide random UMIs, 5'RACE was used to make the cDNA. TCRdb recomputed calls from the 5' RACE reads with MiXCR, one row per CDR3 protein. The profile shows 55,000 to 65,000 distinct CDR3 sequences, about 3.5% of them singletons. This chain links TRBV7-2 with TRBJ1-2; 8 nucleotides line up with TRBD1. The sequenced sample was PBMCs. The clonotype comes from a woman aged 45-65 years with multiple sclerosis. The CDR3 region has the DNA TGTGCCAGCAGTTCCAACAGGGGGGCAAACTATGGCTACACCTTC. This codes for CASSSNRGANYGYTF.